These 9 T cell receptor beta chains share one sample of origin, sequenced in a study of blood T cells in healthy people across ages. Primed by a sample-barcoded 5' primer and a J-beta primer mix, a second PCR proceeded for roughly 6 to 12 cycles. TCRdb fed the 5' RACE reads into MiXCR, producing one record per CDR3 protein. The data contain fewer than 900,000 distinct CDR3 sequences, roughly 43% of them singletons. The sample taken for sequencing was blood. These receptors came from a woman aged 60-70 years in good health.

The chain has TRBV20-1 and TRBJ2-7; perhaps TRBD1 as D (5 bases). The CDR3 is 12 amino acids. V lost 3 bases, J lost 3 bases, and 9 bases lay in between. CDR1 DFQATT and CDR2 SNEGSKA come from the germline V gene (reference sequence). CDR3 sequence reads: CSARTVGYEQYF. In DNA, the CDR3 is TGCAGTGCTAGGACAGTGGGCTACGAGCAGTACTTC.

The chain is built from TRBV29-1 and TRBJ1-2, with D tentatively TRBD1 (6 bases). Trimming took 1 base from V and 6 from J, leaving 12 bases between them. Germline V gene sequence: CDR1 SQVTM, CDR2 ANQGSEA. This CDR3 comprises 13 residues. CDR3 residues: CSVEGSEGDGYTF. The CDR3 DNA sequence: TGCAGCGTTGAAGGGTCAGAGGGGGATGGCTACACCTTC.

CDR3 residues: CASSLNGGASDEQFF. Written as DNA, the CDR3 is TGTGCCAGCAGTTTAAACGGGGGGGCTAGTGATGAGCAGTTCTTC. The chain employs TRBV28 and TRBJ2-1, with 8 positions matching TRBD2. Losses at the gene ends were 2 bases for V and 8 bases for J; bases not matched to a gene: 8. The germline CDR1 and CDR2 sequences are MDHEN and SYDVKM. The CDR3 has 15 amino acids.

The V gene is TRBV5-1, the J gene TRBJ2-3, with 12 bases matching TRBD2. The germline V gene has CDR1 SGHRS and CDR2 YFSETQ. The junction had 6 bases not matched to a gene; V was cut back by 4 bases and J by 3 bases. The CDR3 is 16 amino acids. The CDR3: CASSPAGTSGTDTQYF. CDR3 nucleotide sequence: TGCGCCAGCAGCCCAGCCGGGACTAGCGGGACAGATACGCAGTATTTT. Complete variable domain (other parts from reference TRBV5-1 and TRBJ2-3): KAGVTQTPRYLIKTRGQQVTLSCSPISGHRSVSWYQQTPGQGLQFLFEYFSETQRNKGNFPGRFSGRQFSNSRSEMNVSTLELGDSALYLCASSPAGTSGTDTQYFGPGTRLTVL.

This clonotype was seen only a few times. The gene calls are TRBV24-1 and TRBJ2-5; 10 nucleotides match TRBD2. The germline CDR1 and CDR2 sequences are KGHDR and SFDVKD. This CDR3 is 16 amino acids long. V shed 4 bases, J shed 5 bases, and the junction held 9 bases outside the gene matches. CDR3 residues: CATSDVAGGPGETQYF. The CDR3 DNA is TGTGCCACCAGTGACGTAGCGGGAGGCCCGGGGGAGACCCAGTACTTC.

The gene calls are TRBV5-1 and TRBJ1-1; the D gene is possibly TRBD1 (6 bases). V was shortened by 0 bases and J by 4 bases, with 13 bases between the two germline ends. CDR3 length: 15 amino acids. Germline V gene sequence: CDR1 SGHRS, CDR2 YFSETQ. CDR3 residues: CASSLGPQGSTEAFF. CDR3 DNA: TGCGCCAGCAGCTTGGGACCTCAGGGGTCCACTGAAGCTTTCTTT.

For the CDR3, the DNA is TGTGCCATCAGAGCGGGGCCGCAGCAAGAGACCCAGTACTTC. It encodes CAIRAGPQQETQYF. This rearrangement joins TRBV10-3 to TRBJ2-5; 7 nucleotides match TRBD2. Germline V gene lookup returns CDR1 ENHRY and CDR2 SYGVKD. This CDR3 has 14 residues. V was pared by 6 bases and J by 2 bases, with 6 bases of the junction left unmatched.

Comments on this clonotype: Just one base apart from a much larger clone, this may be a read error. CDR3 region: CASNMGGGEQFF. CDR3 nucleotides: TGTGCCAGCAACATGGGCGGCGGTGAGCAGTTCTTC. The V and J genes are TRBV4-2 and TRBJ2-1; D gene unclear. Trimming removed 7 bases from V and 9 bases from J, with 13 bases in between. Germline loops: CDR1 LGHNA, CDR2 YNFKEQ. The CDR3 covers 12 residues.

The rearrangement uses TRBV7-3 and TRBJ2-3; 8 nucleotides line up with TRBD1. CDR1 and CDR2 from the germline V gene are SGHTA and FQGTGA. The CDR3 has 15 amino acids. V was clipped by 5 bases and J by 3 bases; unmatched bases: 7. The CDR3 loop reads CASSHRQGTTDTQYF. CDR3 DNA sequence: TGTGCCAGCAGCCACAGACAGGGGACGACAGATACGCAGTATTTT.